Below are 25 T cell receptor beta chains sequenced from a single sample in a study of T cell changes during pregnancy in multiple sclerosis (dated by TCRdb to the late 2010s). Libraries were prepared through the immunoSEQ multiplex PCR assay. TCRdb mirrors the immuneACCESS table, restricted to in-frame sequences. Some clones are absent from its copies; in checked studies, under half trace to an unresolved V gene, and the reason for the others is unknown. This sample holds more than 85,000 clones; about 93% were observed only once. The ten most abundant clones make up less than 1.5% of the sample. The source material was peripheral blood, sampled in the third trimester of pregnancy. The receptors shown here come from a female donor in good health, enrolled as a control in a pregnancy study.

This sequence joins TRBV2 and TRBJ2-5; the match to TRBD1 covers 7 bases. The ends lost 6 bases at V and 4 bases at J; junction bases unmatched: 11. The CDR3 contains 15 residues. CDR1 and CDR2 (germline): SNHLY, FYNNEI. The CDR3 protein is CASRGTGTVTETQYF. DNA of the CDR3: TGTGCCAGCAGGGGCACCGGGACAGTAACAGAGACCCAGTACTTC.

V usage is TRBV19 and J usage is TRBJ2-7; 10 nucleotides align to TRBD1. Trimming at V came to 5 bases and at J to 0 bases, leaving 4 bases not matched to a gene. Germline assignment: CDR1 LNHDA and CDR2 SQIVND (reference sequence). CDR3 length: 15 amino acids. The chain's CDR3 is CASSSGTGASYEQYF. The CDR3 region has the DNA TGTGCCAGTAGTTCCGGGACAGGGGCCTCCTACGAGCAGTACTTC. Together with reference TRBV19 and TRBJ2-7, the CDR3 gives the full variable domain: DGGITQSPKYLFRKEGQNVTLSCEQNLNHDAMYWYRQDPGQGLRLIYYSQIVNDFQKGDIAEGYSVSREKKESFPLTVTSAQKNPTAFYLCASSSGTGASYEQYFGPGTRLTVT.

This clone occurred a few times. The genes are TRBV5-6 and TRBJ2-7; D unclear. The CDR3 length is 13 residues. V was pared by 0 bases and J by 0 bases, with 4 bases between. CDR1 and CDR2 (germline): SGHDT, YYEEEE. CDR3 region: CASSLGASYEQYF. CDR3 in DNA: TGTGCCAGCAGCTTGGGGGCCTCCTACGAGCAGTACTTC.

This chain uses TRBV11-2 with TRBJ1-5; weak D call: TRBD1 (5 bases). The CDR3 totals 16 residues. V dropped 5 bases and J dropped 3 bases, with 17 bases sitting between them. Germline V CDR1 and CDR2: SGHAT, FQNNGV. The chain's CDR3 is CASSPTGGVANQPQHF. CDR3 bases: TGTGCCAGCAGCCCAACGGGGGGGGTCGCCAATCAGCCCCAGCATTTT.

The chain uses TRBV29-1 and TRBJ1-1, with TRBD1 as a possible D gene (5 bases). CDR1 SQVTM and CDR2 ANQGSEA come from the germline V gene. Trimming took 4 bases from V and 1 from J, leaving 7 bases between them. The CDR3 runs to 12 residues. The DNA of the CDR3 is TGCAGCGTTGCCAGGGAGAACACTGAAGCTTTCTTT. This encodes CSVARENTEAFF.

The rearrangement uses TRBV15 and TRBJ2-7; TRBD1 agrees at 9 bases. There are 15 residues in the CDR3. The V and J ends lost 0 bases and 4 bases, in that order; junction bases with no gene match: 4. CDR1 and CDR2 (germline): LNHNV, YYDKDF (reference sequence). CDR3 amino acids: CATSRDAGQGYEQYF. CDR3 DNA: TGTGCCACCAGCAGAGATGCGGGACAGGGATACGAGCAGTACTTC.

This clone was detected only once. This CDR3 reads CASSERGQVWTYYEQYF. The CDR3 coding sequence is TGTGCCAGCAGTGAGCGGGGGCAGGTCTGGACATACTACGAGCAGTACTTC. The rearrangement links TRBV6-1 to TRBJ2-7; D is perhaps TRBD2 (7 bases). Germline CDR1 is MNHNS and CDR2 is SASEGT. There are 17 residues in the CDR3. Between the trimmed V and J ends, which lost 3 bases and 3 bases, there was a span of 21 bases.

The chain uses TRBV2 and TRBJ2-1; D is perhaps TRBD1 (5 bases). V gave up 3 bases and J gave up 0 bases, with 6 bases separating them. CDR3 length: 14 amino acids. CDR1 is SNHLY, CDR2 FYNNEI, per germline. As DNA, the CDR3 is TGTGCCAGCAGTGAGACAGTCTCCTACAATGAGCAGTTCTTC. Encoded protein: CASSETVSYNEQFF. The variable domain in full, completed from reference TRBV2 and TRBJ2-1, reads EPEVTQTPSHQVTQMGQEVILRCVPISNHLYFYWYRQILGQKVEFLVSFYNNEISEKSEIFDDQFSVERPDGSNFTLKIRSTKLEDSAMYFCASSETVSYNEQFFGPGTRLTVL.

The chain joins TRBV6-6 to TRBJ2-7, with D possibly being TRBD1 (5 bases). This CDR3 is built from 13 residues. Between the trimmed V and J ends, which lost 6 bases and 2 bases, there was a span of 11 bases. Looked up from germline, CDR1 is MNHNY and CDR2 is SVGAGI (reference sequence). CDR3 bases: TGTGCCAGCAGCATCGACAGCCCCTACGAGCAGTACTTC. Residues: CASSIDSPYEQYF.

The chain is built from TRBV4-1 and TRBJ2-1; the match to TRBD2 covers 9 bases. CDR3 length equals 15 residues. With 8 bases clipped from V and 6 bases from J, the junction kept 11 bases outside the gene matches. Germline V gene lookup returns CDR1 MGHRA and CDR2 YSYEKL. The DNA of the CDR3 is TGCGCCAGCGCCAGGGGAGCGGGAGGACTCAATGAGCAGTTCTTC. Residues: CASARGAGGLNEQFF.

The V and J genes are TRBV6-6 and TRBJ2-7, with TRBD1 as a possible D gene (6 bases). This CDR3 is 16 amino acids long. Germline values: CDR1 MNHNY, CDR2 SVGAGI (reference sequence). V lost 0 bases, J lost 1 base, and 13 bases lay in between. The CDR3 DNA is TGTGCCAGCAGTTACTCTCCAACCCAGGGGTCCTACGAGCAGTACTTC. It yields the protein CASSYSPTQGSYEQYF.

This chain connects TRBV10-3 to TRBJ2-1; 11 nucleotides agree with TRBD2. The CDR3 loop spans 14 amino acids. CDR1 ENHRY and CDR2 SYGVKD come from the germline V gene. V was clipped by 10 bases and J by 8 bases; unmatched bases: 10. The CDR3: CATRSGRATDEQFF. The CDR3 nucleotides read TGTGCCACCCGTAGCGGGAGGGCCACAGATGAGCAGTTCTTC.

The V and J genes are TRBV2 and TRBJ2-5; 8 bases align to TRBD1. There are 15 residues in the CDR3. Trimming at V came to 3 bases and at J to 5 bases, leaving 8 bases not matched to a gene. Germline CDR1 reads SNHLY; CDR2 reads FYNNEI. The CDR3 is CASSDNKGQVETQYF. CDR3 DNA: TGTGCCAGCAGTGACAATAAGGGACAGGTGGAGACCCAGTACTTC.

This clone came up once. This chain connects TRBV28 to TRBJ2-7; 7 bases agree with TRBD2. Germline V lookup: CDR1 MDHEN, CDR2 SYDVKM. V lost 3 bases and J lost 0; bases outside the gene matches: 5. The CDR3 has 15 amino acids. CDR3 amino acids: CASSLRGGGSYEQYF. As DNA, the CDR3 is TGTGCCAGCAGTTTGAGGGGCGGGGGCTCCTACGAGCAGTACTTC.

The chain combines TRBV29-1 with TRBJ2-7, with D uncertain. V was trimmed by 5 bases and J by 1 base, leaving 15 bases between them. CDR3 size: 14 residues. Germline V CDR1 and CDR2: SQVTM, ANQGSEA. The CDR3 DNA follows: TGCAGCGTTCTCAGTTACAGTTCTTCCTACGAGCAGTACTTC. Protein sequence: CSVLSYSSSYEQYF.

The chain employs TRBV5-1 and TRBJ2-7, with 7 bases matching TRBD1. The CDR3 loop spans 14 amino acids. V shed 3 bases, J shed 2 bases, and the junction held 5 bases outside the gene matches. In germline, CDR1 is SGHRS, CDR2 YFSETQ. The DNA for the CDR3 is TGCGCCAGCAGCTCTACAGGGGTTACCTACGAGCAGTACTTC. Translation: CASSSTGVTYEQYF.

The gene calls are TRBV7-9 and TRBJ1-1; 7 bases line up with TRBD1. CDR1 and CDR2 (germline): SEHNR, FQNEAQ (reference sequence). The CDR3 is 15 residues long. Trimming took 1 base from V and 2 from J; bases not matched to a gene: 4. Here the CDR3 DNA reads TGTGCCAGCAGCTTAGGGGACAGTTCCAACACTGAAGCTTTCTTT. This codes for CASSLGDSSNTEAFF.

This clone was detected only a few times. V gene TRBV7-9 combines with J gene TRBJ1-5; D ambiguous. CDR1 SEHNR and CDR2 FQNEAQ come from the germline V gene (reference sequence). The CDR3 is made up of 14 amino acids. V lost 3 bases and J lost 1, with 7 bases in between. Here the CDR3 reads CASSFQASNQPQHF. The CDR3 region has the DNA TGTGCCAGCAGCTTTCAGGCCAGCAATCAGCCCCAGCATTTT.

V is TRBV10-3 and J is TRBJ2-7; 8 bases are shared with TRBD2. V dropped 8 bases and J dropped 6; count of bases not matched to a gene: 9. The CDR3 is 13 amino acids. The germline gives CDR1 ENHRY, CDR2 SYGVKD. The CDR3, as DNA: TGTGCCATCGGAGCCGCGGGAGGAGGCGAGCAGTACTTC. This gives the protein CAIGAAGGGEQYF.

The genes are TRBV10-3 and TRBJ1-5; TRBD1 matches at 7 bases. The ends lost 0 bases at V and 11 bases at J; junction bases unmatched: 1. Germline lookup yields CDR1 ENHRY and CDR2 SYGVKD. This CDR3 has 12 amino acids. The CDR3 loop is CAISESTGTQHF. The DNA for the CDR3 is TGTGCCATCAGTGAGTCGACAGGGACCCAGCATTTT.

The chain couples TRBV28 to TRBJ2-2; D is uncertain. Germline loops: CDR1 MDHEN, CDR2 SYDVKM. V lost 2 bases, J lost 1 base, and 14 bases lay in between. This CDR3 region has 17 residues. In DNA, the CDR3 is TGTGCCAGCAGTTTAATCCCCGTAAGAGGGAACACCGGGGAGCTGTTTTTT. This encodes CASSLIPVRGNTGELFF.

V and J are TRBV10-3 and TRBJ1-3; 8 bases line up with TRBD1. Per the germline V gene, CDR1 is ENHRY and CDR2 is SYGVKD. J gave up 1 base and V 10 bases, and 6 bases lay outside the gene matches. The CDR3 is 14 amino acids. The chain's CDR3 is CATLDRASGNTIYF. CDR3 nucleotide sequence: TGTGCCACCTTGGACAGGGCTTCTGGAAACACCATATATTTT.

The rearrangement links TRBV5-1 to TRBJ1-3; 7 bases are a match to TRBD1. This CDR3 contains 17 residues. The germline V gene encodes CDR1 SGHRS and CDR2 YFSETQ. J lost 0 bases, V lost 0 bases, and 6 bases had no gene match. This chain's CDR3 is CASSLAWDSYSGNTIYF. The CDR3 nucleotides read TGCGCCAGCAGCTTGGCCTGGGACAGCTACTCTGGAAACACCATATATTTT.

The rearrangement joins TRBV19 to TRBJ1-5; D perhaps matches TRBD1 (6 bases). Trimming shortened V by 0 bases and J by 2 bases, and 20 bases separated the two germline ends. CDR1 and CDR2 from the germline V gene are LNHDA and SQIVND (reference sequence). The CDR3 covers 19 residues. The CDR3 DNA reads TGTGCCAGTAGTATAGATCTCGACAGGCCCAATGACGGCAATCAGCCCCAGCATTTT. Translated, it gives CASSIDLDRPNDGNQPQHF.

The genes are TRBV5-1 and TRBJ1-2; TRBD1 matches 9 bases. Looked up from germline, CDR1 is SGHRS and CDR2 is YFSETQ. V trimming: 4 bases; J trimming: 5 bases; junction bases outside the gene matches: 12. The CDR3 consists of 16 residues. The CDR3 sequence is CASSGSLDRGRYGYTF. CDR3 sequence (DNA): TGCGCCAGCAGCGGGTCACTCGACAGGGGGAGATATGGCTACACCTTC. Combining the CDR3 with reference TRBV5-1 and TRBJ1-2 gives the whole variable domain KAGVTQTPRYLIKTRGQQVTLSCSPISGHRSVSWYQQTPGQGLQFLFEYFSETQRNKGNFPGRFSGRQFSNSRSEMNVSTLELGDSALYLCASSGSLDRGRYGYTFGSGTRLTVV.